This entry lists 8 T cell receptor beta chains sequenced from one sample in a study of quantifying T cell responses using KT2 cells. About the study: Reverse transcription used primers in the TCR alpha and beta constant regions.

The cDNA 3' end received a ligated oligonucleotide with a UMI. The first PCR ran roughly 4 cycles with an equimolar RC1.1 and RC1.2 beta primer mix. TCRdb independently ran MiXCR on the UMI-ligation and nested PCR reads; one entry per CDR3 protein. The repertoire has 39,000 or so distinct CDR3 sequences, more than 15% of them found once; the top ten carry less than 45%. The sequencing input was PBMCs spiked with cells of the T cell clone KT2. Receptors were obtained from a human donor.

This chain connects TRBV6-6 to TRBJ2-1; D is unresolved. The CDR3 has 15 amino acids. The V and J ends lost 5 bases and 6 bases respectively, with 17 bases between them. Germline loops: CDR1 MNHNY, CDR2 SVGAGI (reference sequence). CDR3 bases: TGTGCCAGCAGTACCGAAAGAGAATCCCCCAATGAGCAGTTCTTC. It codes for CASSTERESPNEQFF.

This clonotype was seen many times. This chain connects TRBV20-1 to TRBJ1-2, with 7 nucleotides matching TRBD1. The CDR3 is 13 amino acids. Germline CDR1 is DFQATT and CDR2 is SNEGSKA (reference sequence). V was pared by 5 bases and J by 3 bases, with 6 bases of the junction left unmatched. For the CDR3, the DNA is TGCAGTGCTGTAGTAACAGGGGACTATGGCTACACCTTC. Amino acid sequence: CSAVVTGDYGYTF.

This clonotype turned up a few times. CDR3: CASSWGSSSYNSPLHF. CDR3 DNA: TGTGCCAGCAGTTGGGGCAGCAGCTCCTATAATTCACCCCTCCACTTT. The chain carries TRBV6-6 and TRBJ1-6; tentatively, D is TRBD1 (5 bases). CDR1 and CDR2 from the germline V gene are MNHNY and SVGAGI (reference sequence). The CDR3 is 16 amino acids. The germline V and J ends were trimmed by 4 bases and 0 bases, with 10 bases remaining between them.

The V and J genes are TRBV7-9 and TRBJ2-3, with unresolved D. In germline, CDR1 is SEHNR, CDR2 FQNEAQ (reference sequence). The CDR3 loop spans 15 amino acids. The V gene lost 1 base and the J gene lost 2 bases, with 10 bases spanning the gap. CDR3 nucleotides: TGTGCCAGCAGCTTAGTGTGGCAACCCACAGATACGCAGTATTTT. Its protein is CASSLVWQPTDTQYF.

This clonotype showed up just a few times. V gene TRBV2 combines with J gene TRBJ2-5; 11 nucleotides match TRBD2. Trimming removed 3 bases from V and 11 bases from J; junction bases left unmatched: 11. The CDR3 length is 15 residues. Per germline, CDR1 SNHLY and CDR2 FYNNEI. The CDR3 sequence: CASSEERTSGRTQYF. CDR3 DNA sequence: TGTGCCAGCAGTGAGGAAAGGACTAGCGGGCGAACTCAGTACTTC.

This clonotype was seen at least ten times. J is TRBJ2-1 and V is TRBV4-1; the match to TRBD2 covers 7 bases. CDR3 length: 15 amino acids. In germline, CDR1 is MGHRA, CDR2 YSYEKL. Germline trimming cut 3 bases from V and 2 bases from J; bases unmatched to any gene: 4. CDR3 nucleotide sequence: TGCGCCAGCAGCCATGACGGGGGGACCTACAATGAGCAGTTCTTC. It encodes CASSHDGGTYNEQFF.

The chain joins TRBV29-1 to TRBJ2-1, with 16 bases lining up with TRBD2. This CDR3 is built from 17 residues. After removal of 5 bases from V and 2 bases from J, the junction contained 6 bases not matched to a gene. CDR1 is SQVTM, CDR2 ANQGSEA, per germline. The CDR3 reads CSVRGGTSGRAYNEQFF. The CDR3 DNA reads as TGCAGCGTTCGAGGAGGGACTAGCGGGAGGGCCTACAATGAGCAGTTCTTC.

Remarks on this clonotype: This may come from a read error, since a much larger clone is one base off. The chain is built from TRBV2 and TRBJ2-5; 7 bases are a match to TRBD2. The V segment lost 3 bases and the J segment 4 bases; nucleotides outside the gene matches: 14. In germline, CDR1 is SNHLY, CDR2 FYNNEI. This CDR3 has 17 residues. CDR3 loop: CASSDGLEGGGLETQYF. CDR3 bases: TGTGCCAGCAGTGATGGACTAGAGGGAGGCGGGCTAGAGACCCAGTACTTC.